This T cell receptor beta chain appears in the sequencing data of a study of cytomegalovirus exposure and HLA in healthy donors. Study-level results: It was 160 or so TCR beta chains that were listed as cytomegalovirus-associated. TCR association rates varied by HLA locus in a later analysis, with DRB1 highest and HLA-C lowest. HLA-A and HLA-B allele assignments for most subjects were reportedly predicted accurately using TCR beta sequences.

Points on this clone: What it binds is not known.

In the PCR, 60 Vbeta and 13 Jbeta primers were used. Sequencing used immunoSEQ multiplex PCR; TCRdb keeps in-frame clones, though not all of them. The profile covers more than 150,000 clones, with 75% appearing a single time and roughly 8% taken by the ten largest. This receptor was taken from a woman in her thirties or forties in good health and CMV-seropositive. Sequencing was done on a sample of PBMCs.

The CDR3 DNA reads as TGCAGCGCATCATCGACAGGGAGATCCTACGAGCAGTACTTC. Its translation: CSASSTGRSYEQYF. The genes are TRBV29-1 and TRBJ2-7, with 7 bases matching TRBD1. The length of the CDR3 is 14 residues. The trim removed 7 bases at V and 1 base at J, leaving 10 bases unmatched. Germline CDR1 SQVTM, CDR2 ANQGSEA.